The 29 T cell receptor beta chains given below trace back to one sample, sequenced in a study of T cells after yellow fever vaccination (dated by TCRdb to between 2017 and 2020). The treatment or condition label, read with the paper, signifies: live attenuated yellow fever vaccine strain. The library relied on 5' RACE. TCRdb records Illumina HiSeq 2500 as the sequencer. The raw public reads went through TCRdb reprocessing: fastp at Q25, MiXCR clone calling, in-frame beta chains kept. CDR3 protein duplicates are merged, each entry listing the most common genes and DNA. The sample table contains around 590,000 distinct CDR3 sequences; only one count was recorded for 9% to 15% of them. The ten largest clones add up to approximately 15% of the sample. Sequenced here: PBMCs, sampled on the day of the yellow fever booster vaccination. Every receptor here comes from a man in his thirties or forties who received the YFV17D yellow fever vaccine.

This clonotype was observed at least ten times. V and J are TRBV20-1 and TRBJ2-1, with unresolved D. Trimming removed 8 bases at V and 2 bases at J, with 7 bases between. Germline CDR1 is DFQATT and CDR2 is SNEGSKA (reference sequence). CDR3 length: 11 residues. CDR3 loop: CSHPAYNEQFF. Here the CDR3 DNA reads TGCAGTCACCCTGCCTACAATGAGCAGTTCTTC.

V and J are TRBV9 and TRBJ2-1, with D maybe TRBD1 (5 bases). V was pared by 0 bases and J by 0 bases, with 7 bases between. CDR3 length: 15 residues. CDR1 and CDR2 (germline): SGDLS, YYNGEE. For the CDR3, the DNA is TGTGCCAGCAGCGTAGGCAGGGTCTCCTACAATGAGCAGTTCTTC. This gives the protein CASSVGRVSYNEQFF.

This clonotype has more than one count but fewer than ten. The rearrangement uses TRBV21-1 and TRBJ2-1; TRBD2 is the table's D call, not checked against the DNA. TRBV21-1 is a pseudogene segment. The CDR3 length is 16 residues. This chain's CDR3 is CASTPLTGGPYNEQFF. The CDR3 DNA reads TGTGCCAGCACCCCCTTAACGGGAGGGCCTTACAATGAGCAGTTCTTC.

This clonotype has a handful of counts. The chain has TRBV3-1 and TRBJ1-5; weak D call: TRBD1 (5 bases). The germline CDR1 and CDR2 sequences are LGHDT and YNNKEL (reference sequence). Trimming shortened V by 3 bases and J by 4 bases, and 10 bases separated the two germline ends. The CDR3 covers 14 residues. The CDR3 DNA sequence: TGTGCCAGCAGCCAGCCGGGACCGAATCAGCCCCAGCATTTT. Residues: CASSQPGPNQPQHF.

This chain connects TRBV7-9 to TRBJ2-1; D might be TRBD1 or TRBD2, each matching 5 bases. The germline gives CDR1 SEHNR, CDR2 FQNEAQ (reference sequence). The CDR3 runs to 15 residues. V was shortened by 6 bases and J by 4 bases, with 16 bases between the two germline ends. CDR3 nucleotide sequence: TGTGCCAGCAGGTTCCCACAGGAGGTTTACAATGAGCAGTTCTTC. Translated: CASRFPQEVYNEQFF.

This clonotype showed up just a few times. The gene calls are TRBV7-9 and TRBJ2-2; D is perhaps TRBD1 or TRBD2 (5 bases each). Germline V gene sequence: CDR1 SEHNR, CDR2 FQNEAQ (reference sequence). V was shortened by 2 bases and J by 3 bases, with 10 bases between the two germline ends. The CDR3 extends over 15 amino acids. The CDR3, as DNA: TGTGCCAGCAGCTTAAGCAGGGACGACACCGGGGAGCTGTTTTTT. Residues: CASSLSRDDTGELFF.

Only a few counts were recorded for this clonotype. The chain couples TRBV12-3 or TRBV12-4 to TRBJ2-5; the D is unclear. CDR3 length equals 13 residues. V was cut by 3 bases and J by 0 bases, with 5 bases left in between. CDR3 sequence reads: CASSFGDQETQYF. CDR3 coding DNA: TGTGCCAGCAGTTTCGGAGACCAAGAGACCCAGTACTTC.

This clonotype has only a few counts. The genes are TRBV7-2 and TRBJ2-7; no firm D call. CDR1 SGHTA and CDR2 FQGNSA come from the germline V gene. The CDR3 spans 15 residues. V was cut by 5 bases and J by 2 bases, with 16 bases left in between. CDR3 sequence (DNA): TGTGCCAGCAGCCCCCCTGGCAGTTTTCCCTACGAGCAGTACTTC. Protein product: CASSPPGSFPYEQYF.

The sample holds a few counts of this clonotype. The chain links TRBV24-1 to TRBJ2-3; D is undetermined. CDR3 length: 14 amino acids. CDR1 and CDR2 from the germline V gene are KGHDR and SFDVKD. V was pared by 2 bases and J by 5 bases, with 10 bases between. CDR3 in DNA: TGTGCCACCAGTGATTCGGAACTTGTAGATACGCAGTATTTT. It codes for CATSDSELVDTQYF.

The chain combines TRBV20-1 with TRBJ1-5; D is perhaps TRBD1 (6 bases). Germline values: CDR1 DFQATT, CDR2 SNEGSKA (reference sequence). Deletions cut 3 bases from V and 7 bases from J, with 22 bases between. This CDR3 contains 16 residues. The CDR3 spells CSASDARRGDGQPQHF. The CDR3 DNA reads TGCAGTGCTAGTGACGCCAGGAGGGGGGATGGGCAGCCCCAGCATTTT.

The chain employs TRBV27 and TRBJ1-2, with D maybe TRBD1 (5 bases). V lost 5 bases to trimming and J lost 4 bases, with 17 bases between them. The CDR3 has 15 residues. Per germline, CDR1 MNHEY and CDR2 SMNVEV (reference sequence). The CDR3 DNA sequence: TGTGCCAGCAGTCCCGAGGGGAGCCCGGGCTATGGCTACACCTTC. Its translation: CASSPEGSPGYGYTF.

The chain joins TRBV20-1 to TRBJ1-2, with D maybe TRBD1 (5 bases). Germline V gives CDR1 DFQATT, CDR2 SNEGSKA (reference sequence). Deletions cut 0 bases from V and 4 bases from J, with 18 bases between. CDR3 length: 16 amino acids. The CDR3 region has the DNA TGCAGTGCTAGAGATGTAGGGGTCTACCTGATCTATGGCTACACCTTC. Translating gives CSARDVGVYLIYGYTF.

J is TRBJ2-3 and V is TRBV5-1; 7 bases line up with TRBD1. V was clipped by 2 bases and J by 5 bases; unmatched bases: 20. Germline V gives CDR1 SGHRS, CDR2 YFSETQ. This CDR3 is built from 19 residues. For the CDR3, the DNA is TGCGCCAGCAGCTTTTTGACAGGGTCAAGGGAAGTCAAATTAGATACGCAGTATTTT. Amino acid sequence: CASSFLTGSREVKLDTQYF.

This clonotype has just a few counts. The genes are TRBV12-3 or TRBV12-4 and TRBJ2-3; a weak D match, TRBD2 (6 bases). V shed 6 bases and J shed 2 bases, with 15 bases lying between them. This CDR3 comprises 15 residues. CDR3 in DNA: TGTGCCAGCAGCTCCCAGCGGGCCCTCACAGATACGCAGTATTTT. Protein: CASSSQRALTDTQYF.

The chain couples TRBV7-8 to TRBJ2-7; tentatively, D is TRBD2 (5 bases). Trimming cost V 10 bases and J 0 bases, with 10 bases left between them. The CDR3 sequence is 12 residues long. CDR1 is SGHVS and CDR2 is FQNEAQ in the germline V gene. CDR3 loop: CATAGSSYEQYF. The CDR3 DNA is TGTGCCACTGCGGGTAGCTCCTACGAGCAGTACTTC. The full variable domain, with the rest looked up from reference TRBV7-8 and TRBJ2-7, is GAGVSQSPRYKVAKRGQDVALRCDPISGHVSLFWYQQALGQGPEFLTYFQNEAQLDKSGLPSDRFFAERPEGSVSTLKIQRTQQEDSAVYLCATAGSSYEQYFGPGTRLTVT.

The chain links TRBV20-1 to TRBJ2-5; 12 nucleotides agree with TRBD2. The germline V gene encodes CDR1 DFQATT and CDR2 SNEGSKA (reference sequence). The CDR3 is 14 amino acids. Trimming took 6 bases from V and 3 from J; bases not matched to a gene: 5. In nucleotides, the CDR3 is TGCAGTGCCCGCCGACTAGCGGGAGAAGAGACCCAGTACTTC. It specifies CSARRLAGEETQYF.

This clonotype has at least ten counts. The chain links TRBV6-1 to TRBJ2-5, with 8 bases matching TRBD2. Germline assignment: CDR1 MNHNS and CDR2 SASEGT. Unmatched junction bases numbered 8, after V lost 11 bases and J lost 0 bases. This CDR3 has 14 amino acids. CDR3 in amino acids: CASGGAQYQETQYF. The CDR3 DNA is TGTGCCTCGGGGGGGGCCCAGTACCAAGAGACCCAGTACTTC.

This clonotype has only a few counts. V and J are TRBV6-1 and TRBJ2-2, with a possible D match to TRBD2 (5 bases). This CDR3 has 14 amino acids. CDR1 and CDR2 from the germline V gene are MNHNS and SASEGT. V gave up 5 bases and J gave up 3 bases, with 10 bases separating them. CDR3: CASSTSGYTGELFF. The DNA for the CDR3 is TGTGCCAGCAGTACAAGCGGTTACACCGGGGAGCTGTTTTTT.

V is TRBV12-3 or TRBV12-4 and J is TRBJ2-1; 8 bases are shared with TRBD2. This CDR3 is built from 15 residues. With V trimmed by 5 bases and J by 4 bases, 7 bases remained unmatched. Here the CDR3 reads CASSLRGGQYNEQFF. The CDR3 DNA sequence: TGTGCCAGCAGTCTTCGGGGGGGGCAGTACAATGAGCAGTTCTTC.

The chain uses TRBV10-3 and TRBJ2-5, with 7 bases fitting TRBD1. The CDR3 runs to 15 residues. The germline CDR1 and CDR2 sequences are ENHRY and SYGVKD. V trimming: 3 bases; J trimming: 5 bases; junction bases outside the gene matches: 9. The CDR3 is CAISEPGGGGETQYF. The CDR3 DNA sequence: TGTGCCATCAGTGAACCAGGGGGTGGTGGGGAGACCCAGTACTTC.

This clonotype came up a few times. The rearrangement links TRBV7-9 to TRBJ2-2; D gene unclear. Looked up from germline, CDR1 is SEHNR and CDR2 is FQNEAQ (reference sequence). The CDR3 spans 14 residues. The V and J ends lost 6 bases and 0 bases respectively, with 8 bases between them. Written as DNA, the CDR3 is TGTGCCAGCAGACCCGGATCGAACACCGGGGAGCTGTTTTTT. This gives the protein CASRPGSNTGELFF.

The chain recombines TRBV9 with TRBJ1-1, with 7 bases lining up with TRBD1. CDR1 SGDLS and CDR2 YYNGEE come from the germline V gene. This CDR3 comprises 15 residues. The junction had 5 bases not matched to a gene; V was cut back by 3 bases and J by 0 bases. CDR3 sequence: CASSARTGLNTEAFF. As DNA, the CDR3 is TGTGCCAGCAGCGCCCGGACAGGTTTGAACACTGAAGCTTTCTTT.

This clonotype was observed a few times. This rearrangement joins TRBV20-1 to TRBJ2-7; perhaps TRBD1 as D (5 bases). Trimming removed 4 bases at V and 4 bases at J, with 8 bases between. The CDR3 contains 11 residues. Germline CDR1 DFQATT, CDR2 SNEGSKA (reference sequence). The CDR3 spells CSAIDSYEQYF. Here the CDR3 DNA reads TGCAGTGCTATTGACAGTTACGAGCAGTACTTC.

This clonotype was recorded only once. This chain links TRBV13 with TRBJ2-1; the match to TRBD2 covers 9 bases. Germline V lookup: CDR1 PRHDT, CDR2 FYEKMQ (reference sequence). V lost 2 bases to trimming and J lost 4 bases; unmatched junction nucleotides: 3. The CDR3 is made up of 15 amino acids. CDR3 sequence reads: CASSLKAGGYNEQFF. The CDR3 DNA is TGTGCCAGCAGCTTAAAAGCGGGAGGTTACAATGAGCAGTTCTTC.

This clonotype has a handful of counts. The chain combines TRBV20-1 with TRBJ2-6, with 7 bases lining up with TRBD1. The ends lost 1 base at V and 3 bases at J; junction bases unmatched: 6. CDR3 length equals 16 residues. Per germline, CDR1 DFQATT and CDR2 SNEGSKA (reference sequence). The CDR3 DNA reads TGCAGTGCTAGAGGGACAGGTTCCGGTGGGGCCAACGTCCTGACTTTC. This codes for CSARGTGSGGANVLTF.

In its sample, this clonotype was seen a few times. V gene TRBV20-1 combines with J gene TRBJ1-4; D remains ambiguous. CDR1 is DFQATT, CDR2 SNEGSKA, per germline (reference sequence). The CDR3 extends over 14 amino acids. V was shortened by 4 bases and J by 6 bases, with 15 bases between the two germline ends. Here the CDR3 reads CSAIDLFGDEKLFF. In DNA, the CDR3 is TGCAGTGCTATTGACCTATTCGGCGATGAAAAACTGTTTTTT.

This clonotype was observed many times. The gene calls are TRBV30 and TRBJ2-1, with TRBD2 matching 11 bases. V shed 7 bases, J shed 4 bases, and the junction held 6 bases outside the gene matches. This CDR3 is 14 amino acids long. Germline CDR1 GTSNPN, CDR2 SVGIG (reference sequence). In nucleotides, the CDR3 is TGTGCCTCAACCGGGACTAGCGGATACAATGAGCAGTTCTTC. This gives the protein CASTGTSGYNEQFF.

This clonotype was counted only a few times. The chain employs TRBV5-8 and TRBJ2-1; 7 bases are a match to TRBD2. This CDR3 comprises 14 residues. CDR1 and CDR2 (germline): SGHTS, YDEGEE. V dropped 6 bases and J dropped 8; count of bases not matched to a gene: 11. CDR3 region: CASNSGRLVDEQFF. CDR3 DNA: TGTGCCAGCAACTCCGGGAGGTTGGTTGATGAGCAGTTCTTC.

This clonotype was seen more than once but under ten times. The chain employs TRBV5-1 and TRBJ2-7; a weak D match, TRBD2 (5 bases). The CDR3 totals 15 residues. Germline V CDR1 and CDR2: SGHRS, YFSETQ. With 1 base removed from V and 5 bases from J, the gap between germline ends came to 16 bases. The DNA for the CDR3 is TGCGCCAGCAGCTTGAGTGGCGGGCTTGAACACGAGCAGTACTTC. Its protein product is CASSLSGGLEHEQYF.